The 29 T cell receptor beta chains listed next were all sequenced from one sample in a study of blood T cell repertoires in COVID-19 (dated by TCRdb to 2019 to 2021). The receptor library was made with the immunoSEQ multiplex PCR assay. TCRdb holds this immuneACCESS table with in-frame rearrangements only. Some clones are missing; in checked studies, unresolved V genes explain under half, and the rest has no known cause. For this sample the table gives about 300,000 clones, of which 86% were detected only once. The ten largest make up less than 4.5% of the sample. The sample taken for sequencing was PBMCs or T cells enriched from blood (not recorded which). The receptor set was obtained from a man aged 30 to 39 who had recovered from COVID-19.

The V call is TRBV30, the J call TRBJ2-2; 8 bases are shared with TRBD2. Germline V gene sequence: CDR1 GTSNPN, CDR2 SVGIG (reference sequence). This CDR3 region has 17 residues. Trimming took 3 bases from V and 1 from J; bases not matched to a gene: 10. The CDR3 DNA reads as TGTGCCTGGAGCACAAGAGGACTAGCTCAGAACACCGGGGAGCTGTTTTTT. This gives the protein CAWSTRGLAQNTGELFF.

The V and J genes are TRBV29-1 and TRBJ1-1; perhaps TRBD1 as D (5 bases). Trimming took 2 bases from V and 0 from J, leaving 7 bases between them. CDR3 length: 13 residues. The germline gives CDR1 SQVTM, CDR2 ANQGSEA. CDR3 loop: CSVERGMNTEAFF. CDR3 sequence (DNA): TGCAGCGTTGAACGGGGGATGAACACTGAAGCTTTCTTT.

The V and J genes are TRBV27 and TRBJ2-6, with 8 bases identical to TRBD2. CDR3 length: 19 residues. J was trimmed by 0 bases and V by 8 bases; bases with no gene match: 15. The germline gives CDR1 MNHEY, CDR2 SMNVEV (reference sequence). The CDR3 protein is CASQGLGGGRLSGANVLTF. The CDR3 coding sequence is TGTGCCAGCCAGGGACTAGGGGGGGGGCGCCTCTCTGGGGCCAACGTCCTGACTTTC.

The chain joins TRBV11-3 to TRBJ2-5; weak D call: TRBD1 (5 bases). Trimming took 3 bases from V and 5 from J, leaving 16 bases between them. This CDR3 has 15 residues. Germline CDR1 and CDR2: SGHNT and YENEEA. CDR3 nucleotide sequence: TGTGCCAGCAGCTTTGGACACACGCCGTGGGAGACCCAGTACTTC. It is translated as CASSFGHTPWETQYF.

The J gene is TRBJ2-5, the V gene TRBV5-6, with D perhaps TRBD2 (6 bases). V lost 6 bases and J 1 base, leaving 19 bases between the germline ends. This CDR3 is built from 16 residues. CDR1 and CDR2 from the germline V gene are SGHDT and YYEEEE. Here the CDR3 DNA reads TGTGCCAGCACCAGGTCCCCGCGGGACGTCCAAGAGACCCAGTACTTC. As protein: CASTRSPRDVQETQYF.

The rearrangement uses TRBV5-1 and TRBJ1-1; D might be TRBD1 (5 bases). Germline V CDR1 and CDR2: SGHRS, YFSETQ. V shed 1 base and J shed 0 bases, with 10 bases lying between them. The CDR3 runs 15 residues. The CDR3 sequence: CASSLFAGMNTEAFF. The CDR3 region has the DNA TGCGCCAGCAGCTTGTTTGCAGGGATGAACACTGAAGCTTTCTTT.

The rearrangement uses TRBV5-8 and TRBJ1-2; perhaps TRBD1 as D (6 bases). Trimming stripped 4 bases from V and 8 bases from J, with 12 bases between. CDR1 SGHTS and CDR2 YDEGEE come from the germline V gene. The CDR3 totals 12 residues. The CDR3 loop reads CASSINRAGYTF. For the CDR3, the DNA is TGTGCCAGCAGCATAAACAGGGCAGGCTACACCTTC. The complete variable domain, with remaining parts taken from reference TRBV5-8 and TRBJ1-2, reads EAGVTQSPTHLIKTRGQQATLRCSPISGHTSVYWYQQALGLGLQFLLWYDEGEERNRGNFPPRFSGRQFPNYSSELNVNALELEDSALYLCASSINRAGYTFGSGTRLTVV.

The rearrangement joins TRBV29-1 to TRBJ2-1; 9 positions agree with TRBD1. Germline V gene data show CDR1 as SQVTM and CDR2 as ANQGSEA. The CDR3 has 14 amino acids. V lost 5 bases and J lost 4; bases outside the gene matches: 6. This chain's CDR3 is CSVSQGAEYNEQFF. Here the CDR3 DNA reads TGCAGCGTTTCACAGGGGGCGGAGTACAATGAGCAGTTCTTC.

The V and J genes are TRBV2 and TRBJ1-5, with a possible D match to TRBD1 (5 bases). CDR1 and CDR2 (germline): SNHLY, FYNNEI. Trimming pared 6 bases from V and 3 bases from J, leaving 21 bases between. The CDR3 sequence is 17 residues long. The chain's CDR3 is CASSHTSAGNVNQPQHF. Here the CDR3 DNA reads TGTGCCAGCAGCCACACGAGTGCAGGGAATGTCAATCAGCCCCAGCATTTT.

Only a few counts were recorded for this clone. The rearrangement joins TRBV21-1 to TRBJ1-1; the D call of TRBD1 is as the table states it, not checked on the DNA. TRBV21-1 has pseudogene status. There are 14 residues in the CDR3. DNA for the CDR3: TGTGCCAGCAGCAACTGGACAGGGACCGCTGAAGCTTTCTTT. This gives the protein CASSNWTGTAEAFF.

The rearrangement links TRBV10-3 to TRBJ2-7, with 8 bases fitting TRBD1. The CDR3 is 14 residues long. The V and J ends lost 2 bases and 0 bases, in that order; junction bases with no gene match: 0. Germline assignment: CDR1 ENHRY and CDR2 SYGVKD. CDR3 protein: CAISEGTGSYEQYF. CDR3 DNA: TGTGCCATCAGTGAGGGGACAGGCTCCTACGAGCAGTACTTC.

This clone was counted a single time. V is TRBV5-1 and J is TRBJ2-1, with TRBD2 matching over 7 bases. Germline CDR1 and CDR2: SGHRS and YFSETQ. This CDR3 has 16 residues. The ends lost 4 bases at V and 7 bases at J; junction bases unmatched: 14. The CDR3 DNA follows: TGCGCCAGCAGCGTGGTGGCGGGAGTCGGTTCGAATGAGCAGTTCTTC. It is translated as CASSVVAGVGSNEQFF.

The V gene is TRBV11-2, the J gene TRBJ2-2; 12 bases agree with TRBD2. The CDR3 has 15 amino acids. After removal of 7 bases from V and 3 bases from J, the junction contained 3 bases not matched to a gene. Germline loops: CDR1 SGHAT, CDR2 FQNNGV. DNA for the CDR3: TGTGCCAGCACAACTAGCGGGGGGTACACCGGGGAGCTGTTTTTT. Translating it yields CASTTSGGYTGELFF. The full variable domain, its missing parts supplied by reference TRBV11-2 and TRBJ2-2, is EAGVAQSPRYKIIEKRQSVAFWCNPISGHATLYWYQQILGQGPKLLIQFQNNGVVDDSQLPKDRFSAERLKGVDSTLKIQPAKLEDSAVYLCASTTSGGYTGELFFGEGSRLTVL.

The chain employs TRBV11-3 and TRBJ2-3; TRBD2 agrees at 8 bases. Trimming took 5 bases from V and 3 from J; bases not matched to a gene: 10. CDR1 is SGHNT, CDR2 YENEEA, per germline. This CDR3 is 16 amino acids long. CDR3 amino acids: CASSPSAGGETDTQYF. The CDR3, as DNA: TGTGCCAGCAGCCCATCGGCGGGAGGAGAAACAGATACGCAGTATTTT.

The genes are TRBV20-1 and TRBJ1-6, with D possibly TRBD1 on 6 matching bases. Per the germline V gene, CDR1 is DFQATT and CDR2 is SNEGSKA (reference sequence). Trimming shortened V by 3 bases and J by 2 bases, and 8 bases separated the two germline ends. The CDR3 loop spans 14 amino acids. CDR3 sequence reads: CSASQGPYNSPLHF. CDR3 bases: TGCAGTGCTAGTCAGGGGCCCTATAATTCACCCCTCCACTTT.

The chain couples TRBV6-2 or TRBV6-3 to TRBJ1-5, with D possibly TRBD1 on 5 matching bases. CDR1 is MNHEY and CDR2 is SVGEGT in the germline V gene. This CDR3 is 15 amino acids long. V was trimmed by 1 base and J by 3 bases, leaving 10 bases between them. This CDR3 reads CASSYLPGYNQPQHF. For the CDR3, the DNA is TGTGCCAGCAGTTACTTACCAGGGTACAATCAGCCCCAGCATTTT.

This chain uses TRBV7-9 with TRBJ2-7; 8 bases match TRBD1. V dropped 3 bases and J dropped 3; count of bases not matched to a gene: 1. CDR3 length equals 13 residues. Germline V gene lookup returns CDR1 SEHNR and CDR2 FQNEAQ (reference sequence). CDR3 sequence reads: CASSFGTGYEQYF. CDR3 coding DNA: TGTGCCAGCAGCTTCGGGACAGGCTACGAGCAGTACTTC.

This chain links TRBV18 with TRBJ2-7, with 8 nucleotides matching TRBD2. The CDR3 sequence is 17 residues long. V was pared by 3 bases and J by 0 bases, with 10 bases of the junction left unmatched. CDR1 and CDR2 from the germline V gene are KGHSH and LQKENI. This CDR3 is CASSPLARSGSSYEQYF. In DNA form, the CDR3 reads TGTGCCAGCTCACCTCTGGCAAGGAGCGGGAGCTCCTACGAGCAGTACTTC.

V usage is TRBV19 and J usage is TRBJ2-7, with D maybe TRBD1 (6 bases). With 6 bases removed from V and 0 bases from J, the gap between germline ends came to 18 bases. Germline V gene data show CDR1 as LNHDA and CDR2 as SQIVND (reference sequence). The length of the CDR3 is 16 residues. CDR3 sequence (DNA): TGTGCCAGTAGCCCCGCAGACAGGACGTACTCCTACGAGCAGTACTTC. It translates to CASSPADRTYSYEQYF.

This sequence joins TRBV6-5 and TRBJ2-5, with D perhaps matching TRBD2 (7 bases). The V end was cut by 2 bases, the J end by 5 bases, with 12 bases between. From germline, CDR1 is MNHEY and CDR2 SVGAGI. The CDR3 covers 14 residues. CDR3 DNA: TGTGCCAGCAGTTACGGCGGGGGCGGGGAGACCCAGTACTTC. The encoded protein is CASSYGGGGETQYF.

The chain links TRBV6-5 to TRBJ2-5, with a tentative D call TRBD2 (5 bases). The V end lost 8 bases, the J end lost 0 bases, and 13 bases lay between the germline ends. The CDR3 consists of 14 residues. CDR1 is MNHEY, CDR2 SVGAGI, per germline. CDR3 in amino acids: CASSGAGNQETQYF. The DNA for the CDR3 is TGTGCCAGCTCGGGCGCCGGGAACCAAGAGACCCAGTACTTC.

Points on this clone: The same CDR3 can be traced to other DNA sequences in this sample. The chain has TRBV5-1 and TRBJ2-5; D is perhaps TRBD2 (6 bases). The ends were cut back, 0 bases at V and 2 bases at J, with 8 bases in the middle. Germline V gives CDR1 SGHRS, CDR2 YFSETQ. There are 14 residues in the CDR3. As DNA, the CDR3 is TGCGCCAGCAGCTTGGGTCGGGGGCAAGAGACCCAGTACTTC. Its translation is CASSLGRGQETQYF.

A remark on this clone: The sample contains more than one DNA sequence encoding this CDR3. The rearrangement uses TRBV14 and TRBJ2-3; 10 bases are shared with TRBD2. Germline V lookup: CDR1 SGHDN, CDR2 FVKESK. The junction had 3 bases not matched to a gene; V was cut back by 1 base and J by 2 bases. This CDR3 region has 16 residues. The CDR3 sequence: CASSQGLAGVTDTQYF. The CDR3 nucleotides are TGTGCCAGCAGCCAAGGGCTAGCGGGAGTCACAGATACGCAGTATTTT. The full variable domain, rest sourced from reference TRBV14 and TRBJ2-3, is EAGVTQFPSHSVIEKGQTVTLRCDPISGHDNLYWYRRVMGKEIKFLLHFVKESKQDESGMPNNRFLAERTGGTYSTLKVQPAELEDSGVYFCASSQGLAGVTDTQYFGPGTRLTVL.

The chain carries TRBV7-9 and TRBJ1-2; TRBD1 matches 12 bases. V lost 5 bases to trimming and J lost 2 bases; unmatched junction nucleotides: 6. Germline CDR1 reads SEHNR; CDR2 reads FQNEAQ (reference sequence). The CDR3 is 16 residues long. CDR3 sequence reads: CASSLTGQGANYGYTF. The CDR3 nucleotides are TGTGCCAGCAGCCTTACGGGACAGGGGGCGAACTATGGCTACACCTTC.

The chain joins TRBV2 to TRBJ1-6; D is uncertain. Germline CDR1 reads SNHLY; CDR2 reads FYNNEI. V was cut by 1 base and J by 8 bases, with 9 bases left in between. The CDR3 covers 14 residues. The CDR3: CASSEGGVDSPLHF. The DNA of the CDR3 is TGTGCCAGCAGTGAAGGCGGAGTGGATTCACCCCTCCACTTT.

CDR3 sequence reads: CASSPETGPYEQYF. CDR3 DNA: TGTGCCAGCAGCCCGGAGACAGGGCCCTACGAGCAGTACTTC. The chain has TRBV11-2 and TRBJ2-7, with 7 bases that match TRBD1. Losses at the gene ends were 5 bases for V and 2 bases for J; bases not matched to a gene: 6. CDR3 length: 14 residues. The germline V gene has CDR1 SGHAT and CDR2 FQNNGV.

The rearrangement joins TRBV7-2 to TRBJ2-7, with TRBD2 matching over 10 bases. Germline-derived CDR1 and CDR2 are SGHTA and FQGNSA. V lost 0 bases and J lost 4; bases outside the gene matches: 6. The CDR3 has 16 amino acids. This CDR3 reads CASSLASASGSYEQYF. In DNA, the CDR3 is TGTGCCAGCAGCTTAGCGTCGGCTAGCGGGAGTTACGAGCAGTACTTC.

The chain employs TRBV6-2 or TRBV6-3 and TRBJ2-7; tentatively, D is TRBD2 (6 bases). Germline-derived CDR1 and CDR2 are MNHEY and SVGEGT. There are 17 residues in the CDR3. With 0 bases removed from V and 0 bases from J, the gap between germline ends came to 15 bases. The DNA for the CDR3 is TGTGCCAGCAGTTACTCCCGGGCGGGAAGGAGCTCCTACGAGCAGTACTTC. Translation: CASSYSRAGRSSYEQYF.

The J gene is TRBJ1-2, the V gene TRBV19, with a possible D match to TRBD1 (5 bases). From germline, CDR1 is LNHDA and CDR2 SQIVND (reference sequence). With 6 bases removed from V and 7 bases from J, the gap between germline ends came to 18 bases. The CDR3 is made up of 14 amino acids. The CDR3 here is CASSSTSRASGYTF. The CDR3 nucleotides are TGTGCCAGTAGCTCAACTAGCAGGGCGAGTGGCTACACCTTC.